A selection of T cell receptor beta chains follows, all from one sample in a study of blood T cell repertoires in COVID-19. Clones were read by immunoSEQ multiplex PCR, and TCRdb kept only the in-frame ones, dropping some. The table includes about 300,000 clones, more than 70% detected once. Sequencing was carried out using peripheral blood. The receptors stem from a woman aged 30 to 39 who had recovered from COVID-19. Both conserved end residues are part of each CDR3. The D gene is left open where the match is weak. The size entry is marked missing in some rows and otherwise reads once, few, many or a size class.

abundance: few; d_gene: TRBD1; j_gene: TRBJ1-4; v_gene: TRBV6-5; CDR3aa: CASRDRVQGEKLFF; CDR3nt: TGTGCCAGCAGGGACAGGGTTCAAGGGGAAAAACTGTTTTTT
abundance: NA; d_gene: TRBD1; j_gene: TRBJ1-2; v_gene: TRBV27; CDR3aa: CASSPRGTGSNYGYTF; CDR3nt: TGTGCCAGCAGTCCGCGCGGGACAGGGAGTAACTATGGCTACACCTTC
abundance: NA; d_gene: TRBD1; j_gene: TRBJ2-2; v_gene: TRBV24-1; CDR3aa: CATSDSGQGKTGELFF; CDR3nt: TGTGCCACCAGTGATTCTGGACAGGGTAAAACCGGGGAGCTGTTTTTT
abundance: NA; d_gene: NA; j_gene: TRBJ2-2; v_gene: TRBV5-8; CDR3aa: CASSRTDTGELFF; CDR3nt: TGTGCCAGCAGCAGGACAGACACCGGGGAGCTGTTTTTT
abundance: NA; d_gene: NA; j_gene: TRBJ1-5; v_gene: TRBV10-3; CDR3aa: CAISESSGVNQPQHF; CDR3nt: TGTGCCATCAGTGAGTCGAGCGGTGTAAATCAGCCCCAGCATTTT
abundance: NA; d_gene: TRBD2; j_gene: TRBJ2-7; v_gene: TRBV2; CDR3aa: CASTGRDYEQYF; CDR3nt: TGTGCCAGCACGGGGAGGGACTACGAGCAGTACTTC
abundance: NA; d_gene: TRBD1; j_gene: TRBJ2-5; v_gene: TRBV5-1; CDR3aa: CASSLVGTGEETQYF; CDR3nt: TGCGCCAGCAGCTTGGTGGGGACAGGTGAAGAGACCCAGTACTTC
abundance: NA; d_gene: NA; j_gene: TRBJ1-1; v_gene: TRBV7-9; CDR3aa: CAAGRRENTEAFF; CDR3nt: TGTGCCGCAGGACGGCGGGAGAACACTGAAGCTTTCTTT
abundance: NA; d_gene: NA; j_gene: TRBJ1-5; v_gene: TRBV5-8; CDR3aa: CASSPKSWLSNQPQHF; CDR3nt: TGTGCCAGCAGCCCAAAGAGTTGGTTGAGCAATCAGCCCCAGCATTTT
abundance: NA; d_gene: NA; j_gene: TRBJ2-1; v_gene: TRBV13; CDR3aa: CASSEGDEQFF; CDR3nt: TGTGCCAGCAGCGAGGGGGATGAGCAGTTCTTC
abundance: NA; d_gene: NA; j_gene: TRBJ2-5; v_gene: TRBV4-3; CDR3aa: CASSQDGLETQYF; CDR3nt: TGCGCCAGCAGCCAAGACGGTCTGGAGACCCAGTACTTC
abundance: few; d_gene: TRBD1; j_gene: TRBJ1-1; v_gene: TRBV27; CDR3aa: CASKTGGWTEAFF; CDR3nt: TGTGCCAGCAAGACAGGGGGCTGGACTGAAGCTTTCTTT
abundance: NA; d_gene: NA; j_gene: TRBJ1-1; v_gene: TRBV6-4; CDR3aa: CASTTRGPGRAFF; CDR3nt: TGTGCCAGCACCACGCGGGGGCCCGGTAGAGCTTTCTTT
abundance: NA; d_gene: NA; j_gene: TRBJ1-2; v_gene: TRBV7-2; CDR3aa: CASSLTVNYGYTF; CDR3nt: TGTGCCAGCAGCCTGACAGTGAACTATGGCTACACCTTC
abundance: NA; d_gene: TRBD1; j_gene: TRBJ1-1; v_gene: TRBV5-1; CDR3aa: CASSTATGAANTEAFF; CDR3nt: TGCGCCAGCAGCACAGCGACAGGGGCGGCGAACACTGAAGCTTTCTTT
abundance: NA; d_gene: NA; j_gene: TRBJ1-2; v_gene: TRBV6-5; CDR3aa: CARSYTNGGYTF; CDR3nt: TGTGCCAGATCATACACTAACGGGGGCTACACCTTC
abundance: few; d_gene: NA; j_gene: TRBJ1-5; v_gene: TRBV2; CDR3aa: CASSEGASNQPQHF; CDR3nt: TGTGCCAGCAGTGAAGGGGCTAGCAATCAGCCCCAGCATTTT
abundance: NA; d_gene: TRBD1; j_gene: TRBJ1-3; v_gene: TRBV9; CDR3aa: CASSPRTGARGNTIYF; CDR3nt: TGTGCCAGCAGCCCCAGAACAGGGGCGCGGGGAAACACCATATATTTT
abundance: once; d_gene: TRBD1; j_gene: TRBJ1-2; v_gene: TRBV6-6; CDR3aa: CASSSTGTGGGYGYTF; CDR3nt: TGTGCCAGCAGTTCGACAGGGACAGGGGGAGGCTATGGCTACACCTTC
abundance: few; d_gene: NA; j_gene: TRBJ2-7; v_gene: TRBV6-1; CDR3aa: CASSEEIQGKQYF; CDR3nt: TGTGCCAGCAGTGAAGAGATCCAGGGCAAGCAGTACTTC
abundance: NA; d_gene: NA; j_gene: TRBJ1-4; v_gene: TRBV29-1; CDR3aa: CSGFDNNEKLFF; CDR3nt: TGCAGCGGGTTTGACAATAATGAAAAACTGTTTTTT
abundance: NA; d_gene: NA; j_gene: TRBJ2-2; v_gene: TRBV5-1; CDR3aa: CASSFAQGSAGELFF; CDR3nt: TGCGCCAGCAGCTTCGCACAGGGTAGCGCCGGGGAGCTGTTTTTT
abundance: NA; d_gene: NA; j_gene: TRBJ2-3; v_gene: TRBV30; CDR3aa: CACLGALSTDTQYF; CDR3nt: TGTGCCTGCCTGGGGGCGCTGAGCACAGATACGCAGTATTTT
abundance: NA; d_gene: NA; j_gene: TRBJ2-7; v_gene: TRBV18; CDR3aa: CASSLGQQYEQYF; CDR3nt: TGTGCCAGCTCACTTGGACAGCAGTACGAGCAGTACTTC
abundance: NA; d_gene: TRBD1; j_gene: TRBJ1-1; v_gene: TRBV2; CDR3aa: CASARDSLNTEAFF; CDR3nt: TGTGCCAGCGCTAGGGACAGCTTGAACACTGAAGCTTTCTTT
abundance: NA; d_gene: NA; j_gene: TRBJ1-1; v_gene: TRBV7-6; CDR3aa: CASSRTRDTEAFF; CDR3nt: TGTGCCAGCAGCCGCACTAGGGACACTGAAGCTTTCTTT
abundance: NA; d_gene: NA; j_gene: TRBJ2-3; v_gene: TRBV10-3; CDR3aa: CAISDSAGDTQYF; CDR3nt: TGTGCCATCAGTGATAGTGCCGGAGATACGCAGTATTTT
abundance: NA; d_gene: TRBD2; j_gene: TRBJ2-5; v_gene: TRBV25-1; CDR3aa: CASSEWFGDGGEETQYF; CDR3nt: TGTGCCAGCAGTGAATGGTTCGGAGACGGGGGGGAAGAGACCCAGTACTTC
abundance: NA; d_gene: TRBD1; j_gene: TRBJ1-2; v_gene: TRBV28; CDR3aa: CASSDPGQGGYGYTF; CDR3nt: TGTGCCAGCAGTGACCCGGGACAGGGTGGCTATGGCTACACCTTC
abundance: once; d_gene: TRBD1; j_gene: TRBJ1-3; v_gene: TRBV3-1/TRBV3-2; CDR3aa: CASSYGQAAGNTIYF; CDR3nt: TGTGCCAGCAGCTACGGACAGGCCGCTGGAAACACCATATATTTT
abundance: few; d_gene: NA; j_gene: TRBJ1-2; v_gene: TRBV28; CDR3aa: CASSPLTVYGYTF; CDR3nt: TGTGCCAGCAGTCCACTGACAGTCTATGGCTACACCTTC
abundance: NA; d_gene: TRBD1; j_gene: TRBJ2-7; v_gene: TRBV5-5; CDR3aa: CASSLDRTGVLHEQYF; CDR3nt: TGTGCCAGCAGCTTGGACCGGACAGGGGTTTTGCACGAGCAGTACTTC
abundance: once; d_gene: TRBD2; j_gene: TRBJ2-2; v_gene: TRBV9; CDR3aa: CASSPSGLADYTGELFF; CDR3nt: TGTGCCAGCAGCCCTTCTGGACTAGCGGACTACACCGGGGAGCTGTTTTTT
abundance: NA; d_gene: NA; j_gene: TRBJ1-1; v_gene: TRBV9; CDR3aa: CASRGDMNTEAFF; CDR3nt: TGTGCCAGCCGGGGGGATATGAACACTGAAGCTTTCTTT
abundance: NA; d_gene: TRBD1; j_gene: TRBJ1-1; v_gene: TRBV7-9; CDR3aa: CASVADRWTSEAFF; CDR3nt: TGTGCCAGCGTAGCGGACAGGTGGACCAGTGAAGCTTTCTTT
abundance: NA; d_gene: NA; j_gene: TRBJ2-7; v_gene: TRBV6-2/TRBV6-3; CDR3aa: CASSSFNDSPYEQYF; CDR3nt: TGTGCCAGCAGTTCCTTTAATGACAGCCCCTACGAGCAGTACTTC
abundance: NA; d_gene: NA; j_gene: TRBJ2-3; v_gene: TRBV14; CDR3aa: CASSLFPWTALNPDTQYF; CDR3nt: TGTGCCAGCAGCCTTTTTCCTTGGACAGCCCTAAACCCAGATACGCAGTATTTT
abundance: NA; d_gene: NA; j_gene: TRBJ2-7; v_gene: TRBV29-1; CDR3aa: CSVVMTGDSSYEQYF; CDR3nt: TGCAGCGTTGTAATGACAGGCGATAGCTCCTACGAGCAGTACTTC
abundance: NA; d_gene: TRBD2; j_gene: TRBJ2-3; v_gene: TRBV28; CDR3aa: CASGIPTSGGAESTDTQYF; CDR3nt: TGTGCCAGCGGGATTCCGACTAGCGGGGGGGCCGAAAGCACAGATACGCAGTATTTT
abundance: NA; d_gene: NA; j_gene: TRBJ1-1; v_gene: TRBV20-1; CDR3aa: CSASAAGSNTEAFF; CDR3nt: TGCAGTGCTAGTGCCGCCGGGAGCAACACTGAAGCTTTCTTT
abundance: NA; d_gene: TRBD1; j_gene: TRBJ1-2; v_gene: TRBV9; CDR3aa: CASSVGVGGQGVSNYGYTF; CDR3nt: TGTGCCAGCAGCGTAGGGGTCGGAGGACAGGGGGTGTCCAACTATGGCTACACCTTC
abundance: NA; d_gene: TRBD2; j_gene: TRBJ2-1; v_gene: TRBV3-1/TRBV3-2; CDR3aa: CASSQSLGLASNEQFF; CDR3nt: TGTGCCAGCAGCCAATCTTTAGGACTAGCGAGCAATGAGCAGTTCTTC
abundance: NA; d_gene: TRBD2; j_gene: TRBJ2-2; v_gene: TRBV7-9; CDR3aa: CASVRGANTGELFF; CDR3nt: TGTGCCAGCGTCCGGGGGGCGAACACCGGGGAGCTGTTTTTT
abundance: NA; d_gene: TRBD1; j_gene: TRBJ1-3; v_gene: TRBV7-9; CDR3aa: CASSPRRDREYTIYF; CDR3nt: TGTGCCAGCAGCCCGAGACGGGACAGGGAATACACCATATATTTT
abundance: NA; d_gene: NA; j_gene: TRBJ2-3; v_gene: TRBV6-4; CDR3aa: CASSDSGDTRTDTQYF; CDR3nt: TGTGCCAGCAGTGACTCGGGGGACACACGCACAGATACGCAGTATTTT
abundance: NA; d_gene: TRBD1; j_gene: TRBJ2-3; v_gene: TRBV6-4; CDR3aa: CASSDSKDRGPDTQYF; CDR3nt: TGTGCCAGCAGTGACTCAAAGGACAGGGGGCCAGATACGCAGTATTTT
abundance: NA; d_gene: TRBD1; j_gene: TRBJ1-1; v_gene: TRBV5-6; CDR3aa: CASSLVDRENTEAFF; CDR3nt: TGTGCCAGCAGCTTGGTGGACAGGGAAAACACTGAAGCTTTCTTT
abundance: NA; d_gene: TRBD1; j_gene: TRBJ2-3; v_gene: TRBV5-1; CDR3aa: CASSLGTGIDTQYF; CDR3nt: TGCGCCAGCAGTCTGGGGACAGGGATAGATACGCAGTATTTT
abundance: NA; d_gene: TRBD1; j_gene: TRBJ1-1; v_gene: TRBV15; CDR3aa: CATSRDRGLNTEAFF; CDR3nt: TGTGCCACCAGCAGGGACAGGGGGCTGAACACTGAAGCTTTCTTT
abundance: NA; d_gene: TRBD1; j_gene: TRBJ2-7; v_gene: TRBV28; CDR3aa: CASSLKVRDSYEQYF; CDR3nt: TGTGCCAGCAGTTTAAAGGTGAGGGACAGCTACGAGCAGTACTTC
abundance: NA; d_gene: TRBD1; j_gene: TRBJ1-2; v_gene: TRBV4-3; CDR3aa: CASSQEAQGGGYTF; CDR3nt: TGCGCCAGCAGCCAAGAAGCCCAGGGGGGAGGCTACACCTTC
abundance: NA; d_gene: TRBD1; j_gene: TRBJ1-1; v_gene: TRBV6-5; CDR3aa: CASIRGTGSGTEAFF; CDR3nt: TGTGCCAGCATTCGGGGGACAGGGTCGGGCACTGAAGCTTTCTTT
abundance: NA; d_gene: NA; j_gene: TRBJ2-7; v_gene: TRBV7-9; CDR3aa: CASSLTGYEQYF; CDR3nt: TGTGCCAGCAGCCTAACGGGTTACGAGCAGTACTTC
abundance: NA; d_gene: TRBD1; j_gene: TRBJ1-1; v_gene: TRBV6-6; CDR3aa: CASSPGQPQPFTEAFF; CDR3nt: TGTGCCAGCAGTCCGGGACAGCCACAGCCATTCACTGAAGCTTTCTTT
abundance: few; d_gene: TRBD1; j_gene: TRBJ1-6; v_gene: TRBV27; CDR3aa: CASSLSAGTGVSPLHF; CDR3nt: TGTGCCAGCAGTTTAAGCGCCGGGACAGGGGTTTCACCCCTCCACTTT
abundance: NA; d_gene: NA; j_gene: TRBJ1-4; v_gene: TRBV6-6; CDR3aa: CASSYAENFNEKLFF; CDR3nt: TGTGCCAGCAGTTACGCGGAAAACTTTAATGAAAAACTGTTTTTT
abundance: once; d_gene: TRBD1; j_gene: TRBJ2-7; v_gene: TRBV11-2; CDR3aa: CASSAGTGGYEQYF; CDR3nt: TGTGCCAGCAGCGCCGGGACAGGGGGCTACGAGCAGTACTTC
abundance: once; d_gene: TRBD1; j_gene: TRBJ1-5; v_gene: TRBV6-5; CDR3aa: CASRETGSQPQHF; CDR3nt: TGTGCCAGCAGAGAGACAGGGTCTCAGCCCCAGCATTTT
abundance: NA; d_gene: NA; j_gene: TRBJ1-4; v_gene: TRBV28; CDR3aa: CASSLSGTSGEKLFF; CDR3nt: TGTGCCAGCAGTTTATCAGGGACTTCTGGAGAAAAACTGTTTTTT
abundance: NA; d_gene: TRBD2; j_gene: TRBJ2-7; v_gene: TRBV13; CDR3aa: CASSLGASGGPTSSYEQYF; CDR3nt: TGTGCCAGCAGCTTAGGAGCTAGCGGGGGGCCCACGAGCTCCTACGAGCAGTACTTC